A selection of T cell receptor beta chains follows, all from one sample in a study of blood T cells in healthy people across ages. MiXCR, run by TCRdb on the 5' RACE reads, gives a single entry per CDR3 protein. This sample has fewer than 2,000,000 distinct CDR3 sequences; roughly a third occur once, and the top ten carry around 11%. The specimen sequenced was blood. Source of these receptors: a woman in her 30s in good health. The CDR3 runs from the conserved cysteine through the conserved F or W. Fields, in order: V gene, D gene, J gene, clone size, CDR3 protein, CDR3 DNA. D genes are given only for firm matches. Only part of the rows carry a size: once, few, many, or a class if the clone is expanded.

V: TRBV6-1; D: NA; J: TRBJ2-3; size: many; CDR3: CASSDPGSTDTQYF; DNA: TGTGCCAGCAGTGACCCGGGCTCAACAGATACGCAGTATTTT
V: TRBV10-3; D: NA; J: TRBJ2-1; size: few; CDR3: CAVTSSYNEQFF; DNA: TGTGCGGTGACTAGCTCCTACAATGAGCAGTTCTTC
V: TRBV7-2; D: NA; J: TRBJ1-5; size: few; CDR3: CASSLKGQNQPQHF; DNA: TGTGCCAGCAGCTTGAAAGGACAGAATCAGCCCCAGCATTTT
V: TRBV20-1; D: NA; J: TRBJ2-3; size: few; CDR3: CSASGRKFTDTQYF; DNA: TGCAGTGCCAGCGGCCGTAAATTCACAGATACGCAGTATTTT
V: TRBV3-1; D: TRBD1; J: TRBJ2-5; size: NA; CDR3: CASSRVTGDRQETQYF; DNA: TGTGCCAGCAGCCGAGTGACAGGGGACCGACAAGAGACCCAGTACTTC
V: TRBV7-9; D: NA; J: TRBJ2-7; size: many; CDR3: CASTSPANYEQYF; DNA: TGTGCCAGCACCTCCCCAGCGAACTACGAGCAGTACTTC
V: TRBV5-5; D: NA; J: TRBJ2-1; size: NA; CDR3: CASSGGQINEQFF; DNA: TGTGCCAGCAGCGGGGGTCAGATCAATGAGCAGTTCTTC
V: TRBV5-1; D: NA; J: TRBJ1-4; size: NA; CDR3: CASSLDLEKLFF; DNA: TGCGCCAGCAGCTTGGACCTGGAAAAACTGTTTTTT
V: TRBV5-5; D: NA; J: TRBJ2-7; size: few; CDR3: CASRVPGVSSYEQYF; DNA: TGTGCCAGCCGCGTCCCGGGGGTGAGCTCCTACGAGCAGTACTTC
V: TRBV6-1; D: TRBD2; J: TRBJ2-1; size: NA; CDR3: CAGSSGGPYNEQFF; DNA: TGTGCCGGCAGTAGCGGGGGCCCCTACAATGAGCAGTTCTTC
V: TRBV28; D: NA; J: TRBJ2-2; size: NA; CDR3: CASSFIGALNTGELFF; DNA: TGTGCCAGCAGTTTCATCGGGGCCCTGAACACCGGGGAGCTGTTTTTT
V: TRBV30; D: TRBD1; J: TRBJ2-5; size: NA; CDR3: CAWDRGQETQYF; DNA: TGTGCCTGGGACAGGGGGCAGGAGACCCAGTACTTC
V: TRBV6-2/TRBV6-3; D: TRBD2; J: TRBJ2-2; size: NA; CDR3: CASSTTLGLAGGFSTGELFF; DNA: TGTGCCAGCAGCACCACCCTCGGACTAGCGGGGGGTTTTAGCACCGGGGAGCTGTTTTTT
V: TRBV4-2; D: NA; J: TRBJ2-1; size: few; CDR3: CASSQEGNNHHNEQFF; DNA: TGTGCCAGCAGCCAGGAGGGGAACAACCACCACAATGAGCAGTTCTTC
V: TRBV7-6; D: TRBD1; J: TRBJ2-3; size: few; CDR3: CAGSLGQAPSTDTQYF; DNA: TGTGCCGGCAGCTTGGGACAGGCACCTAGCACAGATACGCAGTATTTT
V: TRBV15; D: NA; J: TRBJ2-3; size: few; CDR3: CATSFAGSDTQYF; DNA: TGTGCCACCAGCTTCGCTGGAAGTGATACGCAGTATTTT
V: TRBV6-1; D: NA; J: TRBJ2-1; size: few; CDR3: CASSGSVRGPEQFF; DNA: TGTGCCAGCAGCGGTAGCGTACGGGGGCCTGAGCAGTTCTTC
V: TRBV9; D: TRBD1; J: TRBJ2-7; size: NA; CDR3: CASSQGQAPREQYF; DNA: TGTGCCAGCTCCCAGGGACAGGCCCCCCGCGAGCAGTACTTC
V: TRBV29-1; D: TRBD2; J: TRBJ2-3; size: few; CDR3: CSGDLAVVTDTQYF; DNA: TGCAGCGGGGACCTAGCGGTAGTCACAGATACGCAGTATTTT
V: TRBV27; D: NA; J: TRBJ2-5; size: NA; CDR3: CASTIGVVNQETQYF; DNA: TGTGCCAGCACTATTGGGGTCGTCAACCAAGAGACCCAGTACTTC
V: TRBV11-2; D: TRBD1; J: TRBJ1-1; size: few; CDR3: CASSLTGTGVSTEAFF; DNA: TGTGCCAGCAGCTTGACCGGGACAGGGGTTTCCACTGAGGCTTTCTTT
V: TRBV6-2/TRBV6-3; D: NA; J: TRBJ2-7; size: few; CDR3: CASSYSGAYYEQYF; DNA: TGTGCCAGCAGTTACTCAGGCGCTTACTACGAGCAGTACTTC
V: TRBV29-1; D: NA; J: TRBJ2-3; size: few; CDR3: CSVEGQLHTDTQYF; DNA: TGCAGCGTTGAAGGCCAGCTCCACACAGATACGCAGTATTTT
V: TRBV5-1; D: NA; J: TRBJ2-7; size: few; CDR3: CASSLALLRDLAYEQYF; DNA: TGCGCCAGCAGCTTGGCTCTTCTTAGGGATCTAGCCTACGAGCAGTACTTC
V: TRBV29-1; D: NA; J: TRBJ2-3; size: NA; CDR3: CSLGGLNTDTQYF; DNA: TGCAGCCTGGGTGGACTAAACACAGATACGCAGTATTTT
V: TRBV29-1; D: NA; J: TRBJ2-3; size: many; CDR3: CSVESSSTDTQYF; DNA: TGCAGCGTTGAGTCAAGTAGCACAGATACGCAGTATTTT
V: TRBV28; D: TRBD2; J: TRBJ2-1; size: NA; CDR3: CASSLWEGAGAYNEQFF; DNA: TGTGCCAGCAGTTTATGGGAGGGTGCGGGGGCCTACAATGAGCAGTTCTTC
V: TRBV20-1; D: TRBD2; J: TRBJ2-7; size: once; CDR3: CSVPLAGQTCEQYF; DNA: TGCAGTGTTCCGTTAGCGGGGCAAACCTGCGAGCAGTACTTC
V: TRBV6-2/TRBV6-3; D: TRBD1; J: TRBJ1-2; size: NA; CDR3: CASREYRGEGEGYTF; DNA: TGTGCCAGCAGAGAATACAGGGGCGAGGGAGAAGGCTACACCTTC
V: TRBV7-9; D: NA; J: TRBJ1-4; size: few; CDR3: CASSLGVNNEKLFF; DNA: TGTGCCAGCAGCTTGGGGGTGAATAATGAAAAACTGTTTTTT
V: TRBV15; D: NA; J: TRBJ2-7; size: NA; CDR3: CATSSGSQPYSYEQYF; DNA: TGTGCCACCAGCAGTGGGTCCCAGCCATACTCCTACGAGCAGTACTTC
V: TRBV7-9; D: NA; J: TRBJ1-1; size: few; CDR3: CASSPQSQGMGTEAFF; DNA: TGTGCCAGCAGTCCCCAGAGTCAGGGAATGGGTACTGAAGCTTTCTTT
V: TRBV18; D: NA; J: TRBJ2-3; size: many; CDR3: CASSPSDTQYF; DNA: TGTGCCAGCAGCCCCTCAGATACGCAGTATTTT
V: TRBV6-6; D: TRBD2; J: TRBJ2-1; size: few; CDR3: CASTEGGLAGSEQFF; DNA: TGTGCCAGCACCGAAGGTGGACTAGCGGGGTCCGAGCAGTTCTTC
V: TRBV6-1; D: NA; J: TRBJ1-2; size: few; CDR3: CASSDVYGYTF; DNA: TGTGCCAGCAGTGACGTCTATGGCTACACCTTC
V: TRBV4-1; D: NA; J: TRBJ2-1; size: few; CDR3: CASSRTGDAYNEQFF; DNA: TGCGCCAGCAGTCGGACTGGCGACGCCTACAATGAGCAGTTCTTC
V: TRBV7-9; D: NA; J: TRBJ2-7; size: few; CDR3: CASTLPTSHEQYF; DNA: TGTGCCAGCACCCTACCGACCTCCCACGAGCAGTACTTC
V: TRBV5-1; D: NA; J: TRBJ2-7; size: NA; CDR3: CASSWTTSYEQYF; DNA: TGCGCCAGCAGCTGGACTACCTCCTACGAGCAGTACTTC
V: TRBV15; D: TRBD1; J: TRBJ1-2; size: few; CDR3: CATSTLPGTEARANYGYTF; DNA: TGTGCCACCAGCACCCTACCTGGGACAGAGGCCCGAGCTAACTATGGCTACACCTTC
V: TRBV5-1; D: NA; J: TRBJ1-1; size: NA; CDR3: CASSLQKAARNTEAFF; DNA: TGCGCCAGCAGCTTGCAGAAAGCAGCCCGAAACACTGAAGCTTTCTTT
V: TRBV4-1; D: NA; J: TRBJ2-1; size: few; CDR3: CASSQWREVWNEQFF; DNA: TGCGCCAGCAGCCAGTGGAGGGAGGTGTGGAATGAGCAGTTCTTC
V: TRBV12-3/TRBV12-4; D: TRBD2; J: TRBJ2-5; size: few; CDR3: CASSPRLAGAGETQYF; DNA: TGTGCCAGCAGCCCTCGACTAGCGGGAGCAGGAGAGACCCAGTACTTC
V: TRBV28; D: NA; J: TRBJ2-1; size: few; CDR3: CASSLVVSRPGFF; DNA: TGTGCCAGCAGTTTGGTAGTCAGTAGGCCTGGGTTCTTC
V: TRBV10-3; D: NA; J: TRBJ2-5; size: few; CDR3: CAISAPHNPQETQYF; DNA: TGTGCCATCAGTGCCCCCCATAATCCCCAAGAGACCCAGTACTTC
V: TRBV30; D: NA; J: TRBJ1-6; size: NA; CDR3: CAWSVRGNSPLHF; DNA: TGTGCCTGGAGCGTGAGGGGAAATTCACCCCTCCACTTT
V: TRBV12-3/TRBV12-4; D: TRBD2; J: TRBJ2-3; size: few; CDR3: CASSLRLAPLSTDTQYF; DNA: TGTGCCAGCAGTTTAAGACTAGCCCCCCTTAGCACAGATACGCAGTATTTT
V: TRBV10-3; D: NA; J: TRBJ1-5; size: few; CDR3: CAIGTGSGNQPQHF; DNA: TGTGCCATCGGTACAGGGTCCGGCAATCAGCCCCAGCATTTT
V: TRBV4-1; D: TRBD1; J: TRBJ1-5; size: NA; CDR3: CASSPSSGGGQPQHF; DNA: TGCGCCAGCAGCCCCTCGTCAGGGGGGGGTCAGCCCCAGCATTTT
V: TRBV7-3; D: NA; J: TRBJ2-3; size: few; CDR3: CASSPRTPDTQYF; DNA: TGTGCCAGCAGCCCCCGGACGCCGGATACGCAGTATTTT
V: TRBV12-3/TRBV12-4; D: TRBD2; J: TRBJ2-5; size: few; CDR3: CASGLVRLQETQYF; DNA: TGTGCCAGCGGACTAGTGAGGCTACAAGAGACCCAGTACTTC
V: TRBV11-2; D: NA; J: TRBJ2-3; size: many; CDR3: CASSLGVAQYF; DNA: TGTGCCAGCAGCTTAGGGGTGGCGCAGTATTTT
V: TRBV7-2; D: TRBD1; J: TRBJ1-2; size: few; CDR3: CASRLVYRGRNGYTF; DNA: TGTGCCAGCAGACTAGTGTATAGGGGGCGAAATGGCTACACCTTC
V: TRBV4-1; D: TRBD1; J: TRBJ1-1; size: few; CDR3: CASSQGYRGPNTEAFF; DNA: TGCGCCAGCAGCCAAGGGTACAGGGGGCCGAACACTGAAGCTTTCTTT
V: TRBV4-1; D: TRBD1; J: TRBJ2-2; size: NA; CDR3: CASSQVSGDRATVCTGELFF; DNA: TGCGCCAGCAGCCAAGTATCGGGGGACAGGGCGACTGTCTGCACCGGGGAGCTGTTTTTT
V: TRBV20-1; D: NA; J: TRBJ2-3; size: NA; CDR3: CSARVPLLATDAQYF; DNA: TGCAGTGCTAGAGTCCCCCTACTAGCTACAGATGCGCAGTATTTT
V: TRBV29-1; D: NA; J: TRBJ1-2; size: many; CDR3: CSVDFRGLRSYGYTF; DNA: TGCAGCGTTGATTTCAGGGGCCTGAGGAGCTATGGCTACACCTTC
V: TRBV28; D: TRBD1; J: TRBJ1-2; size: once; CDR3: CASSFGPPGGGYTF; DNA: TGTGCCAGCAGTTTCGGGCCCCCAGGGGGAGGCTACACCTTC
V: TRBV3-1; D: NA; J: TRBJ2-5; size: NA; CDR3: CASSRGDFQETQYF; DNA: TGTGCCAGCAGCCGGGGCGACTTCCAAGAGACCCAGTACTTC